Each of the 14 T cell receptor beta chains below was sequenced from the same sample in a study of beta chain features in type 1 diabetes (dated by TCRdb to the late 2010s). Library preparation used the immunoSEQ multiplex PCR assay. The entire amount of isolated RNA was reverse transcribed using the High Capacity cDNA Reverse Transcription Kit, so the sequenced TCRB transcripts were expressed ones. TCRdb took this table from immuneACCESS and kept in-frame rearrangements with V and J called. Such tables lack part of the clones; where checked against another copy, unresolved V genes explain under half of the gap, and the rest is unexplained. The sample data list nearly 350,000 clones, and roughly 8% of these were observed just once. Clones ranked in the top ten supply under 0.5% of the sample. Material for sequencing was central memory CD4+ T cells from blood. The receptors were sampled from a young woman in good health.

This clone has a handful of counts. CDR3 coding DNA: TGCGCCAGCAGTCCGACCGGGACAGGGTTCGACGAGCAGTACTTC. It is translated as CASSPTGTGFDEQYF. The V gene is TRBV4-1, the J gene TRBJ2-7; 9 nucleotides match TRBD1. The V and J ends lost 6 bases and 5 bases, in that order; junction bases with no gene match: 11. The CDR3 is 15 amino acids. From germline, CDR1 is MGHRA and CDR2 YSYEKL.

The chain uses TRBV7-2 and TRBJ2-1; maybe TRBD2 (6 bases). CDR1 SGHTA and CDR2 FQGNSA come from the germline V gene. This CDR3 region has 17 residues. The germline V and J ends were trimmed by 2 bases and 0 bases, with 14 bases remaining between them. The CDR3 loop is CASSLSVGGTSYNEQFF. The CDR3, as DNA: TGTGCCAGCAGCTTATCTGTAGGCGGGACCTCCTACAATGAGCAGTTCTTC.

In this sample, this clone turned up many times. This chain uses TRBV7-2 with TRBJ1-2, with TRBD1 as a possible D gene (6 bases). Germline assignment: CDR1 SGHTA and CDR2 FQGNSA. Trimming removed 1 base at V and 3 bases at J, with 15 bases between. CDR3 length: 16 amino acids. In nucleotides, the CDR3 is TGTGCCAGCAGCTTAGGGGGTCAGGGACAAGACTATGGCTACACCTTC. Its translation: CASSLGGQGQDYGYTF.

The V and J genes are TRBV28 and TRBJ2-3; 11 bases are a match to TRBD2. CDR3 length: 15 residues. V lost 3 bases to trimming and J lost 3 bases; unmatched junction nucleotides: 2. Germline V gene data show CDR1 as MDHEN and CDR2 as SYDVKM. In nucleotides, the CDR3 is TGTGCCAGCAGTTTGCTAGCGGGAGGAACAGATACGCAGTATTTT. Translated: CASSLLAGGTDTQYF.

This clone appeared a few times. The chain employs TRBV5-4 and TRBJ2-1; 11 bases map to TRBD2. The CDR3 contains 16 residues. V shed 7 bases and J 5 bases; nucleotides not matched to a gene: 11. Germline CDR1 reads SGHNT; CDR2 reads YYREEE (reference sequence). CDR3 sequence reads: CASGFIAGGKNNEQFF. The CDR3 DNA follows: TGTGCCAGCGGATTCATAGCGGGAGGGAAAAACAATGAGCAGTTCTTC.

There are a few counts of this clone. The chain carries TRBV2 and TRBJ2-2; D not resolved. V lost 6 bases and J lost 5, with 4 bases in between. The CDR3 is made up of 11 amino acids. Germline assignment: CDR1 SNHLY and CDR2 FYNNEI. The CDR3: CASSITGELFF. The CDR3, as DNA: TGTGCCAGCAGCATAACCGGGGAGCTGTTTTTT.

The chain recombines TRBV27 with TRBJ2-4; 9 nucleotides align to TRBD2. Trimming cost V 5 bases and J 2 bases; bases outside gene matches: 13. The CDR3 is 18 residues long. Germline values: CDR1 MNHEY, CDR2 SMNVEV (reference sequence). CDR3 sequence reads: CASSPRAGGGGTKNIQYF. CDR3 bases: TGTGCCAGCAGTCCCCGAGCGGGAGGCGGGGGAACCAAAAACATTCAGTACTTC.

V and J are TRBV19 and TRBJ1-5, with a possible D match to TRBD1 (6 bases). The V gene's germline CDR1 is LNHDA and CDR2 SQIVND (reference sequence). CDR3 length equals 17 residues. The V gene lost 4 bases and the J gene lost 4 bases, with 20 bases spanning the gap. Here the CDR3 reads CASSTSGTGIPNQPQHF. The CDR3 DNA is TGTGCCAGTAGTACCTCCGGAACAGGGATCCCAAATCAGCCCCAGCATTTT.

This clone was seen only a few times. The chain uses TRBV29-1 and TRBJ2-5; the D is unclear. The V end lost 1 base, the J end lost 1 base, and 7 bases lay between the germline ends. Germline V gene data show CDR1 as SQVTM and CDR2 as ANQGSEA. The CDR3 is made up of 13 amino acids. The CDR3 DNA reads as TGCAGCGTTGAAGCCTGGGGCCAAGAGACCCAGTACTTC. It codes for CSVEAWGQETQYF.

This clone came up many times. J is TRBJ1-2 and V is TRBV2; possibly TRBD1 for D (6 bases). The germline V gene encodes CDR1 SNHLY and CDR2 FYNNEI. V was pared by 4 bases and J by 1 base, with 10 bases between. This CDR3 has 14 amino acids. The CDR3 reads CASSAGAYNYGYTF. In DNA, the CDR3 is TGTGCCAGCAGTGCAGGGGCGTATAACTATGGCTACACCTTC.

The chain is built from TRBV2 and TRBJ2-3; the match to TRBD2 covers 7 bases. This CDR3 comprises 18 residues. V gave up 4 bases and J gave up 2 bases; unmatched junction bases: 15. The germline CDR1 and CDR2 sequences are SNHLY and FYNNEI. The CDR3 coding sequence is TGTGCCAGCAGTGTCTTATCCTTGACTAGCAAGTCCACAGATACGCAGTATTTT. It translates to CASSVLSLTSKSTDTQYF.

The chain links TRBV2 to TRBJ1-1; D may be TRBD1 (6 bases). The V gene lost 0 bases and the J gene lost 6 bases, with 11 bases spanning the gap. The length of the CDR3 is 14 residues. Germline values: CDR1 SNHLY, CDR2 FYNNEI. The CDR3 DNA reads TGTGCCAGCAGTGAAGCGCCCCGGACAGCTGAAGCTTTCTTT. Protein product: CASSEAPRTAEAFF.

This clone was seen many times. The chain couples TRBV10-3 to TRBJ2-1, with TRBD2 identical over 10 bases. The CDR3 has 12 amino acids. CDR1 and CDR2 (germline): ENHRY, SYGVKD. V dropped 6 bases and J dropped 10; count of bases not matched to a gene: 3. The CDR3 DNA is TGTGCCATCAGCGATAGCGGGAGGGAGCAGTTCTTC. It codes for CAISDSGREQFF.

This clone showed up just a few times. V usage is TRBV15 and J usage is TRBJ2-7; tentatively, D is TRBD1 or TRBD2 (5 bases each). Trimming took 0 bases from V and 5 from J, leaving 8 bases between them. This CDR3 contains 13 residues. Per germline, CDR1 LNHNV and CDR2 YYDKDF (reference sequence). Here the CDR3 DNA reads TGTGCCACCAGCAGAGATCTGGGGGACGAGCAGTACTTC. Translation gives CATSRDLGDEQYF.